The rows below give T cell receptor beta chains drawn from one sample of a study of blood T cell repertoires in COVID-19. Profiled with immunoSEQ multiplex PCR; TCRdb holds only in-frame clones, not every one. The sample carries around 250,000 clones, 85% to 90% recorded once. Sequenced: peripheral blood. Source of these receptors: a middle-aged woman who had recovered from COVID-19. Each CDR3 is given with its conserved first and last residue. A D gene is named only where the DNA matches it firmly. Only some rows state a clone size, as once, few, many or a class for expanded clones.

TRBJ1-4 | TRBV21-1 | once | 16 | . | TGTGCCAGCAGCCTACGAGGTATAGGGGGAGATGAAAAACTGTTTTTT | CASSLRGIGGDEKLFF
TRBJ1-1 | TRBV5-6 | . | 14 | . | TGTGCCAGCAGCATTGGGGGGGCGAACACTGAAGCTTTCTTT | CASSIGGANTEAFF
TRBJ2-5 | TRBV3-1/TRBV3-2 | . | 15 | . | TGTGCCAGCACCCCGTTACTTAGCCACCAAGAGACCCAGTACTTC | CASTPLLSHQETQYF
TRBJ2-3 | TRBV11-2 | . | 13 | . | TGTGCCAGCAGCTCCAGGCACACAGATACGCAGTATTTT | CASSSRHTDTQYF
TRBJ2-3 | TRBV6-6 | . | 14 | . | TGTGCCAGCAGGGAAGATCAGGTTACAGATACGCAGTATTTT | CASREDQVTDTQYF
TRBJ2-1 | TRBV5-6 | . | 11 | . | TGTGCCAGCAGCTTCTTACAGTCACAGTTCTTC | CASSFLQSQFF
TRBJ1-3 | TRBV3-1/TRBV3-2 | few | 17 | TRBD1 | TGTGCCAGCAGCCACCTATCGACAGGGGGGTTTGGAAACACCATATATTTT | CASSHLSTGGFGNTIYF
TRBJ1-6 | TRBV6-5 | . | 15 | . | TGTGCCAGCACCCCGAACTATGAGGGCAATTCACCCCTCCACTTT | CASTPNYEGNSPLHF
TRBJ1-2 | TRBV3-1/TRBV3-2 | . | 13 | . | TGTGCCAGCAGCCCGACAGGCAACTATGGCTACACCTTC | CASSPTGNYGYTF
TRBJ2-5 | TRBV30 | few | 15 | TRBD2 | TGTGCCTGGGGGGCCGGCAGCGGGAGGAAAGAGACCCAGTACTTC | CAWGAGSGRKETQYF
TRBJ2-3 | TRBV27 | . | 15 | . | TGTGCCAGCAGTTTGGGAGGGGGACGGGCAGATACGCAGTATTTT | CASSLGGGRADTQYF
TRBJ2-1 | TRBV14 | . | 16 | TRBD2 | TGTGCCAGCAGCCCAACGGGGGGGGTCAGTTACAATGAGCAGTTCTTC | CASSPTGGVSYNEQFF
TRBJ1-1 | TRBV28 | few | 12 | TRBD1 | TGTGCCAGCAGGACAGGGAGCACTGAAGCTTTCTTT | CASRTGSTEAFF
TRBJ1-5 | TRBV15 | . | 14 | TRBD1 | TGTGCCACCAGCTTAGACAGGGTCAATCAGCCCCAGCATTTT | CATSLDRVNQPQHF
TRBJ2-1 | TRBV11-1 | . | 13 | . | TGTGCCAGCAGGCCGGACGGGAACAATGAGCAGTTCTTC | CASRPDGNNEQFF
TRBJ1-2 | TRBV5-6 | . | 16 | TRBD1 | TGTGCCAGCAGCTTGGGCGGGTCAGGGGGTTTCTCTGGCTACACCTTC | CASSLGGSGGFSGYTF
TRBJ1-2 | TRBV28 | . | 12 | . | TGTGCCAGCAGTTCAAAAAGGGGCGGCTACACCTTC | CASSSKRGGYTF
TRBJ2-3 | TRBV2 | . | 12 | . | TGTGCCAGCCGCGAGATAGAGGATACGCAGTATTTT | CASREIEDTQYF
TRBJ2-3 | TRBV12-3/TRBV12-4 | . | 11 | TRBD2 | TGTGCCAGCAGTTCTAGCGGGAGACCGTATTTT | CASSSSGRPYF
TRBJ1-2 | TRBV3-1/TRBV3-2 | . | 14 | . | TGTGCCAGCAGCCAACCCGACAGATTCTATGGCTACACCTTC | CASSQPDRFYGYTF
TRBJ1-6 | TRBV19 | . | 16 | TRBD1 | TGTGCCAGTAGTATCGATTCAGGGGGCATGAATTCACCCCTCCACTTT | CASSIDSGGMNSPLHF
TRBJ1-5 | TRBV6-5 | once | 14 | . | TGTGCCAGCAGTTACTCGGGCCCAAGTCAGCCCCAGCATTTT | CASSYSGPSQPQHF
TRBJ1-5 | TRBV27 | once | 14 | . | TGTGCCAGCTCTATTACAGGGCCCAATCAGCCCCAGCATTTT | CASSITGPNQPQHF
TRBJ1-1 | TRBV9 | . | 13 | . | TGTGCCAGCAGCGAAGGGGATCGCGGGGCAGCTTTCTTT | CASSEGDRGAAFF
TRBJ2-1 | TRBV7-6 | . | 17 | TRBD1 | TGTGCCAGCAGCTTCTTTGGGCCGGGACAGGATTACAATGAGCAGTTCTTC | CASSFFGPGQDYNEQFF
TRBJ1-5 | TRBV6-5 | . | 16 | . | TGTGCCAGCAGTTCCCTCGGGGAAGGGCGGGGTCAGCCCCAGCATTTT | CASSSLGEGRGQPQHF
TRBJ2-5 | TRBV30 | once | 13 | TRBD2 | TGTGCCTGGAGTGTGGGAGGGGTACAGACCCAGTACTTC | CAWSVGGVQTQYF
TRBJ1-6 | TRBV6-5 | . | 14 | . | TGTGCCAGCAGGGACAGCGCCTATAATTCACCCCTCCACTTT | CASRDSAYNSPLHF
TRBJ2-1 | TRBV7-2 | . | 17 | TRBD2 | TGTGCCAGCAGCCGCGAGAACTATAGCGGGAGAGGAAATGAGCAGTTCTTC | CASSRENYSGRGNEQFF
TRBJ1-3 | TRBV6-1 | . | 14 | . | TGTGCCAGCAGTTCCACAGGGTCCGGAAACACCATATATTTT | CASSSTGSGNTIYF
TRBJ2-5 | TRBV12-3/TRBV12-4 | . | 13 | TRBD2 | TGTGCCAGCAGCCCGGGAGGGCGAGAGACCCAGTACTTC | CASSPGGRETQYF
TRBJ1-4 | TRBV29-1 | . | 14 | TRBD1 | TGCAGCGTTTCGACAGGGGGCCTATATGAAAAACTGTTTTTT | CSVSTGGLYEKLFF
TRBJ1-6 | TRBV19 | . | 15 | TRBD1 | TGTGCCAGTAGCTACAACCGGGACAGGGGTTCACCCCTCCACTTT | CASSYNRDRGSPLHF
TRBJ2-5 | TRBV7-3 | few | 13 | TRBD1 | TGTGCCAGCAGCCCGGGACAGCAAGAGACCCAGTACTTC | CASSPGQQETQYF
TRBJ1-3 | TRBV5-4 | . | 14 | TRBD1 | TGTGCCAGCAGCAGAGACAGGGCTGGAAACACCATATATTTT | CASSRDRAGNTIYF
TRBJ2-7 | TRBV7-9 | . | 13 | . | TGTGCCAGCAGCCCAAAGGGGCCCTACGAGCAGTACTTC | CASSPKGPYEQYF
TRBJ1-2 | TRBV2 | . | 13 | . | TGTGCCAGCATGAGAGACAGGATATATGGCTACACCTTC | CASMRDRIYGYTF
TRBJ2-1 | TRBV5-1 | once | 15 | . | TGCGCCAGCAGTTGGGCCGAGAGCTCCTACAATGAGCAGTTCTTC | CASSWAESSYNEQFF
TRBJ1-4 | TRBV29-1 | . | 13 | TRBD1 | TGCAGCATTGAGGGACAGGGTAGCGGAAAACTGTTTTTT | CSIEGQGSGKLFF
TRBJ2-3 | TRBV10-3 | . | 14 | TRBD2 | TGTGCCATCAAAGGGACTAGGAGCACAGATACGCAGTATTTT | CAIKGTRSTDTQYF
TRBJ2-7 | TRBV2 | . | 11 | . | TGTGCCAGCAGTGGCGTATACGAGCAGTACTTC | CASSGVYEQYF
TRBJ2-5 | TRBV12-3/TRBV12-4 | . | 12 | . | TGTGCCAGCAGTCCCTCCCGGGAGACCCAGTACTTC | CASSPSRETQYF
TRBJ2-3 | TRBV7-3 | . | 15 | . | TGTGCCAGCAGCTCGATGGCGGGCTACACAGATACGCAGTATTTT | CASSSMAGYTDTQYF